The clone carrying this T cell receptor beta chain showed up just a few times. Its antigen is not known. The data originate from a study of neurological immune-mediated disorders. Study outcomes and limitations: Multiple sclerosis was found to have the least TCR clonal expansion, below healthy controls, and HTLV-1-associated myelopathy the most. TCR-beta repertoires seemed private in all groups, with no expanded CDR3 amino acid sequences shared.

MiXCR, run by TCRdb on the 5' RACE reads, gives a single entry per CDR3 protein. This sample yields fewer than 25,000 distinct CDR3 sequences, of which more than 10% are seen a single time; about an eighth belongs to the top ten. Germline V gene data show CDR1 as SGHTA and CDR2 as FQGTGA. The CDR3 is 17 residues long. The J segment lost 4 bases and the V segment lost 5 bases, leaving 15 bases of the junction unmatched. The receptor was derived from a woman between 55 and 75 years old with HTLV-1-associated myelopathy (HAM/TSP). V is TRBV7-3 and J is TRBJ2-3; 7 bases line up with TRBD1. Sequencing was carried out using PBMCs. Here the CDR3 DNA reads TGTGCCAGCAGCGCCCGCGCGACAGGGTTCATCCCAGATACGCAGTATTTT. This encodes CASSARATGFIPDTQYF.